A selection of T cell receptor beta chains follows, all from one sample in a study of regulatory T cells in long-lasting Graves disease. TCRdb re-analysed the multiplex PCR reads in MiXCR, keeping a single row per CDR3 protein. The sample yields 700,000 or so distinct CDR3 sequences, about 30% seen once. The sequenced sample was peripheral blood mononuclear cells (PBMCs), obtained when the disease was refractory, from a patient treated with antithyroid drugs. These receptors all stem from a female donor with Graves disease. Both conserved end residues are part of each CDR3. The order of the fields is clone size, D gene, V gene, CDR3 length, J gene, CDR3 protein. The D gene is left open where the match is weak. Some rows have no size entry. The others give once, few or many, or a class for an expanded clone.

>few|NA|TRBV6-2/TRBV6-3|11|TRBJ1-4
CASSYGEKLFF
>many|NA|TRBV28|12|TRBJ1-2
CASSSSGGGYTF
>few|NA|TRBV5-1|14|TRBJ1-3
CASSFTGSGNTIYF
>NA|TRBD2|TRBV11-2|16|TRBJ2-2
CASSSVKGRDTGELFF
>NA|TRBD1|TRBV10-3|13|TRBJ1-1
CAIGDDRDQRAFF
>NA|NA|TRBV6-4|14|TRBJ2-2
CASSGTAGTGELFF
>NA|NA|TRBV12-3/TRBV12-4|11|TRBJ2-7
CASSPKYEQYF
>NA|TRBD2|TRBV2|15|TRBJ2-1
CASTARLAGDNEQFF
>few|TRBD1|TRBV27|15|TRBJ1-1
CASSLSGTGNYEAFF
>few|NA|TRBV10-3|13|TRBJ1-5
CAISEGASQPQHF
>few|TRBD1|TRBV29-1|13|TRBJ1-1
CSVLTGVNTEAFF
>NA|TRBD1|TRBV11-2|18|TRBJ2-1
CASSLEGRRGPPLNEQFF
>NA|NA|TRBV19|15|TRBJ1-1
CASSVDSRLNTEAFF
>few|NA|TRBV20-1|14|TRBJ2-5
CSATGPLIQETQYF
>few|TRBD1|TRBV11-2|14|TRBJ1-5
CASSFDRANQPQHF
>NA|TRBD1|TRBV4-1|16|TRBJ1-2
CASSQDLTGGSGGYTF
>few|NA|TRBV6-1|11|TRBJ1-1
CASSRNDEAFF
>NA|TRBD1|TRBV5-1|14|TRBJ2-7
CASTPPGQYYEQYF
>NA|NA|TRBV20-1|15|TRBJ1-2
CSARDFRGPNYGYTF
>NA|NA|TRBV5-4|15|TRBJ2-7
CASSPGQGGIYEQYF
>many|NA|TRBV30|12|TRBJ2-7
CAWSRGTYEQYF
>NA|NA|TRBV29-1|13|TRBJ1-4
CSAHLVGKEKLFF
>once|NA|TRBV15|12|TRBJ1-4
CATRLRGEKLFF
>many|NA|TRBV27|15|TRBJ1-5
CASSPTPFGDQPQHF
>NA|NA|TRBV11-2|15|TRBJ2-3
CASSLEKRSTDTQYF
>NA|NA|TRBV7-9|17|TRBJ2-1
CASTACLEHTLYNEQFF
>many|NA|TRBV2|11|TRBJ1-2
CASSERDGYTF
>few|TRBD1|TRBV12-3/TRBV12-4|15|TRBJ2-2
CASSYGTVNTGELFF